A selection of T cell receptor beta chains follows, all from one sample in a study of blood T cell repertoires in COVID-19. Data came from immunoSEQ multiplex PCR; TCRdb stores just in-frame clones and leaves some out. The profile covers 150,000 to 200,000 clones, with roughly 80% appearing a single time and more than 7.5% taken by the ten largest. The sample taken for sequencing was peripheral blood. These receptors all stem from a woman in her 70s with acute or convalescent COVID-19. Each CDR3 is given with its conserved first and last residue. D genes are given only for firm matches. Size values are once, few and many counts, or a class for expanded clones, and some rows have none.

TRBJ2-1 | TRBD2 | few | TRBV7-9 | TGTGCCAGCAGCCGGGCGGTGCTAGCGGGCAATGAGCAGTTCTTC | CASSRAVLAGNEQFF
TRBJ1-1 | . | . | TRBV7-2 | TGTGCCAGCAGCTTAGTCGGGAACACTGAAGCTTTCTTT | CASSLVGNTEAFF
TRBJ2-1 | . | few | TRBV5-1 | TGCGCCAGCAGCTTAGAGAATGAGCAGTTCTTC | CASSLENEQFF
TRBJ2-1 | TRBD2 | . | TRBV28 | TGTGCCAGCAGCTACATAAGCGGGGGGGAATTCAATGAGCAGTTCTTC | CASSYISGGEFNEQFF
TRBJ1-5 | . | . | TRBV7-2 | TGTGCCAGCAGCCCCACCCAAACAGCCCAGCATTTT | CASSPTQTAQHF
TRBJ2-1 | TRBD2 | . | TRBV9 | TGTGCCAGCAGCGTCCTGACTAGCGGGAGCAATGAGCAGTTCTTC | CASSVLTSGSNEQFF
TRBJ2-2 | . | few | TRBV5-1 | TGCGCCAGCAGCTTGGGACAGAAGAACACCGGGGAGCTGTTTTTT | CASSLGQKNTGELFF
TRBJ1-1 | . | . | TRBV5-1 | TGCGCCAGCAGCCAGAATACCGGGACACTGAACACTGAAGCTTTCTTT | CASSQNTGTLNTEAFF
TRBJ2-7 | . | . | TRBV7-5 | TGTGCCAGAAGCTGTAAACAGGGTAATAGTTACGAGCAGTACTTC | CARSCKQGNSYEQYF
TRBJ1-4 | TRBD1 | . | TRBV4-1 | TGCGCCAGCAGCCAAAAACCCACGGGACAGGGTCGGGAAAAACTGTTTTTT | CASSQKPTGQGREKLFF
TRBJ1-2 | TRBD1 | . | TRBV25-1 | TGTGCCAGCAGAGACAGGGTTGCGGGTTATGGCTACACCTTC | CASRDRVAGYGYTF
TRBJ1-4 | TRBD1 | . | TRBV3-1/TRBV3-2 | TGTGCCAGCAGCCAAGACCAGGGACAGGGGGTCCCCACAACTAATGAAAAACTGTTTTTT | CASSQDQGQGVPTTNEKLFF
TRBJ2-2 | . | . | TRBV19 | TGTGCCACCCGGCTTGGAGGGGAGAACACCGGGGAGCTGTTTTTT | CATRLGGENTGELFF
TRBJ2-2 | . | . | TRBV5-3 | TGTGCCAGAAGCTTGAGCATGCCCACCGGGGAGCTGTTTTTT | CARSLSMPTGELFF
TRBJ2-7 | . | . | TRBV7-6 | TGTGCCAGCAGCTTAACGCCACAGACCTTCTACGAGCAGTACTTC | CASSLTPQTFYEQYF
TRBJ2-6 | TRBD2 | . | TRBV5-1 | TGCGCCAGCAGCGGCGGACTAGCTAGAGGGGCCAACGTCCTGACTTTC | CASSGGLARGANVLTF
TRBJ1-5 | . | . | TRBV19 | TGTGCCAGTAGTAGTCAGAATAATCAGCCCCAGCATTTT | CASSSQNNQPQHF
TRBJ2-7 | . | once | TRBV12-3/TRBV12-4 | TGTGCCAGCAGTTTCGGGACTGACCTTGAGCAGTACTTC | CASSFGTDLEQYF
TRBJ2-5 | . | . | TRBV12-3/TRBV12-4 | TGTGCCAGCAGCAACCTTCGGAGAGAGACCCAGTACTTC | CASSNLRRETQYF
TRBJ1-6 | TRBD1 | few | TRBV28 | TGTGCCACGAGACAGGGACTCTATTCACCCCTCCACTTT | CATRQGLYSPLHF
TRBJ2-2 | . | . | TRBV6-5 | TGTGCCAGCAGCCGGGCAGGGGGGACCGGGGAGCTGTTTTTT | CASSRAGGTGELFF
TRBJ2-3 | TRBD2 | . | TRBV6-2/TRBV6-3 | TGTGCCAGCAGTTACGGTCGGGGGGTCGTCACAGATACGCAGTATTTT | CASSYGRGVVTDTQYF
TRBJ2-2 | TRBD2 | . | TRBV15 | TGTGCCACCAGCAGGGGACTAGGAGGCGGGGAGCTGTTTTTT | CATSRGLGGGELFF
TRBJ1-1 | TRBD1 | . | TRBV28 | TGTGCCAGCAGTCCCTGGGGACAGGGGGACACTGAAGCTTTCTTT | CASSPWGQGDTEAFF
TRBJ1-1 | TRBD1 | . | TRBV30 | TGTGCCTGGAGTACCCCGGACAGGACGAACACTGAAGCTTTCTTT | CAWSTPDRTNTEAFF
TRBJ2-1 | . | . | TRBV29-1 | TGCAGCGTTTTGGGGAGCTCCTACAATGAGCAGTTCTTC | CSVLGSSYNEQFF
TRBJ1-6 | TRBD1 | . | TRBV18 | TGTGCCAGCTCACCGGACCTTCCGGGACAGGGCTATTCACCCCTCCACTTT | CASSPDLPGQGYSPLHF
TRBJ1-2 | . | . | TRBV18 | TGTGCCAGCTCACCACAGGGGAGGTATGGCTACACCTTC | CASSPQGRYGYTF
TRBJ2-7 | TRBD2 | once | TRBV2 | TGTGCCAGCAGTGATTCTCGACTAGCTAGCTACGAGCAGTACTTC | CASSDSRLASYEQYF
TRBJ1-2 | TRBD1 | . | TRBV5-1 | TGCGCCAGCAGCTCAGCCCCACAGGGGGCAGGAGGCTACACCTTC | CASSSAPQGAGGYTF
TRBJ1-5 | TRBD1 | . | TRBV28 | TGTGCCACCAACAGGGGTATGGGTCAGCCCCAGCATTTT | CATNRGMGQPQHF